Listed here are 26 T cell receptor beta chains from one sample, sequenced in a study of monozygotic twins with inflammatory bowel disease. TCRdb derives one entry per CDR3 protein from the 5' RACE reads, leaving out DNA. This listing includes about 440,000 distinct CDR3 sequences. Sequenced input: blood. Receptor source: a human donor with ulcerative colitis or Crohn's disease, or a healthy co-twin of an affected twin (not recorded which).

This chain connects TRBV20-1 to TRBJ1-2; TCRdb selects TRBD1, and the lack of DNA leaves this call unchecked. Germline V gives CDR1 DFQATT, CDR2 SNEGSKA (reference sequence). CDR3 length: 14 residues. CDR3 loop: CSASLTGFGYGYTF.

The chain's CDR3 is CASRKTGMDGYTF. The rearrangement joins TRBV6-2 or TRBV6-3 to TRBJ1-2; TCRdb designates TRBD1, a call that cannot be tested without DNA. The germline CDR1 and CDR2 sequences are MNHEY and SVGEGT. CDR3 length equals 13 residues.

This chain uses TRBV7-2 with TRBJ2-7; TCRdb proposes TRBD1, but this gene call is untestable without DNA. CDR3 length: 15 amino acids. Germline CDR1 and CDR2: SGHTA and FQGNSA. CDR3 amino acids: CASSLSTGGSYEQYF. The full variable domain, completed using reference TRBV7-2 and TRBJ2-7, is GAGVSQSPSNKVTEKGKDVELRCDPISGHTALYWYRQSLGQGLEFLIYFQGNSAPDKSGLPSDRFSAERTGGSVSTLTIQRTQQEDSAVYLCASSLSTGGSYEQYFGPGTRLTVT.

The chain couples TRBV5-1 to TRBJ1-1. This CDR3 has 14 amino acids. Germline assignment: CDR1 SGHRS and CDR2 YFSETQ. CDR3 amino acids: CASSVGSMNTEAFF.

CDR3 region: CASSEALLLPLGYTF. The chain is built from TRBV6-1 and TRBJ1-2. The CDR3 length is 15 residues. Looked up from germline, CDR1 is MNHNS and CDR2 is SASEGT.

This sequence joins TRBV5-4 and TRBJ2-1; absent DNA, TCRdb's TRBD1 call cannot be checked. This CDR3 region has 15 residues. CDR1 is SGHNT and CDR2 is YYREEE in the germline V gene (reference sequence). CDR3 sequence: CASSSGALPGDEQFF.

The chain has TRBV28 and TRBJ2-7; as DNA is missing, the TRBD2 call by TCRdb cannot be tested. Germline-derived CDR1 and CDR2 are MDHEN and SYDVKM. The CDR3 consists of 14 residues. CDR3 protein: CASIPAGRGGEQYF.

This chain uses TRBV20-1 with TRBJ1-2; TCRdb lists TRBD1, though no DNA is available to test this call. Looked up from germline, CDR1 is DFQATT and CDR2 is SNEGSKA (reference sequence). There are 15 residues in the CDR3. The CDR3 region is CSASGTGDLIYGYTF.

V usage is TRBV3-1 and J usage is TRBJ2-3; TCRdb outputs TRBD1, but without DNA this stays unchecked. This CDR3 region has 19 residues. Per the germline V gene, CDR1 is LGHDT and CDR2 is YNNKEL (reference sequence). CDR3 in amino acids: CASSLLKWGVRASTDTQYF.

The rearrangement links TRBV6-2 or TRBV6-3 to TRBJ2-1; lacking DNA, the TRBD1 call made by TCRdb goes unchecked. The germline V gene encodes CDR1 MNHEY and CDR2 SVGEGT. CDR3 length: 15 residues. CDR3 loop: CASSSDRASYNEQFF.

The chain uses TRBV7-2 and TRBJ2-1; TCRdb gives TRBD2 as the D gene, but with no DNA this cannot be confirmed. Germline CDR1 reads SGHTA; CDR2 reads FQGNSA. The CDR3 totals 16 residues. The CDR3 spells CASSLVGLAVYNEQFF. The entire variable domain, with the rest obtained from reference TRBV7-2 and TRBJ2-1, is as follows: GAGVSQSPSNKVTEKGKDVELRCDPISGHTALYWYRQSLGQGLEFLIYFQGNSAPDKSGLPSDRFSAERTGGSVSTLTIQRTQQEDSAVYLCASSLVGLAVYNEQFFGPGTRLTVL.

This chain uses TRBV12-3 or TRBV12-4 with TRBJ1-3. CDR3 length: 16 amino acids. The chain's CDR3 is CASSLALGVSGNTIYF.

The gene calls are TRBV2 and TRBJ1-2. There are 13 residues in the CDR3. Germline V gene sequence: CDR1 SNHLY, CDR2 FYNNEI. Here the CDR3 reads CASSEVQSYGYTF.

This sequence joins TRBV20-1 and TRBJ2-5; TCRdb indicates TRBD2, and absent DNA this call remains unverified. CDR3 size: 15 residues. CDR1 DFQATT and CDR2 SNEGSKA come from the germline V gene (reference sequence). This chain's CDR3 is CSANRAQYFQETQYF.

This chain uses TRBV7-2 with TRBJ1-5; TCRdb's assignment of TRBD1 cannot be checked, as there is no DNA. Germline CDR1 is SGHTA and CDR2 is FQGNSA. There are 14 residues in the CDR3. CDR3 sequence reads: CASSPDRDYQPQHF.

The CDR3 loop is CSAHSGTNTGELFF. The chain has TRBV20-1 and TRBJ2-2; lacking DNA, the TRBD2 call made by TCRdb goes unchecked. The CDR3 totals 14 residues. Germline V gene sequence: CDR1 DFQATT, CDR2 SNEGSKA (reference sequence).

The chain joins TRBV13 to TRBJ1-2; TCRdb designates TRBD1, a call that cannot be tested without DNA. This CDR3 is 15 amino acids long. In germline, CDR1 is PRHDT, CDR2 FYEKMQ (reference sequence). This chain's CDR3 is CASSFYRDRYYGYTF.

The rearrangement uses TRBV20-1 and TRBJ1-5. The CDR3 extends over 12 amino acids. Germline V CDR1 and CDR2: DFQATT, SNEGSKA (reference sequence). CDR3 loop: CSATQSNQPQHF.

This chain connects TRBV3-1 to TRBJ2-3; TCRdb's assignment of TRBD1 cannot be checked, as there is no DNA. The CDR3 extends over 14 amino acids. The germline gives CDR1 LGHDT, CDR2 YNNKEL (reference sequence). Here the CDR3 reads CASSHLASGDTQYF.

The rearrangement joins TRBV20-1 to TRBJ2-7; TCRdb designates TRBD2, a call that cannot be tested without DNA. Germline CDR1 reads DFQATT; CDR2 reads SNEGSKA (reference sequence). CDR3 length: 14 amino acids. CDR3 protein: CSAFSSGSFYEQYF.

V gene TRBV3-1 combines with J gene TRBJ1-2. The germline gives CDR1 LGHDT, CDR2 YNNKEL (reference sequence). The length of the CDR3 is 12 residues. CDR3 in amino acids: CASSHFLYGYTF.

The chain links TRBV7-9 to TRBJ2-5. The CDR3 loop spans 14 amino acids. Germline lookup yields CDR1 SEHNR and CDR2 FQNEAQ (reference sequence). The CDR3 is CASSPDWNQETQYF.

The V and J genes are TRBV15 and TRBJ1-4. The length of the CDR3 is 15 residues. In germline, CDR1 is LNHNV, CDR2 YYDKDF (reference sequence). CDR3 protein: CATSRNLQVGEKLFF.

The chain is built from TRBV29-1 and TRBJ2-1. Germline lookup yields CDR1 SQVTM and CDR2 ANQGSEA. This CDR3 comprises 12 residues. The CDR3 spells CSVIPTSNEQFF.

This chain joins TRBV6-5 and TRBJ2-3. Looked up from germline, CDR1 is MNHEY and CDR2 is SVGAGI. The CDR3 has 13 residues. The CDR3 region is CASSRVTQDTQYF.

V usage is TRBV23-1 and J usage is TRBJ2-1. TRBV23-1 counts as an open reading frame of uncertain function. This CDR3 region has 16 residues. The CDR3 sequence: CASSQSGGSSYNEQFF.